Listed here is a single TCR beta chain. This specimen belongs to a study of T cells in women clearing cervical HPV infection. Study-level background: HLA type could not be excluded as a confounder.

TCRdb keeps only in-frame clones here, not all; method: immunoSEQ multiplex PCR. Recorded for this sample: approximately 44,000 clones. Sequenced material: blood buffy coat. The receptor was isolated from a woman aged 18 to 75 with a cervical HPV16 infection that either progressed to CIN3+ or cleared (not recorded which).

The CDR3 spells CASSISRTGRNNEQFF. CDR3 DNA, as far as it was read: TGTGCCAGTAGTATATCCCGGACAGGCAGAAACAATGAG. The chain carries TRBV19 and TRBJ2-1; the match to TRBD1 covers 7 bases. The read gets to within 3 residues of the CDR3 end, and the germline J gene fills in the rest. After removal of 2 bases from V and 5 bases from J, the junction contained 9 bases not matched to a gene. The CDR3 is 16 amino acids. Germline CDR1 is LNHDA and CDR2 is SQIVND (reference sequence).